The 15 T cell receptor beta chains below all came from one sample that was sequenced in a study of blood T cell repertoires in COVID-19. The method was immunoSEQ multiplex PCR; TCRdb's version includes in-frame clones alone and lacks a portion of them. The table records about 210,000 clones, 70% to 90% of them present only once. What was sequenced was peripheral blood. The receptor set was obtained from a man aged 45 to 65 with COVID-19, enrolled during active disease.

V usage is TRBV27 and J usage is TRBJ2-3; the D gene is possibly TRBD1 (5 bases). Looked up from germline, CDR1 is MNHEY and CDR2 is SMNVEV (reference sequence). V shed 6 bases and J shed 2 bases, with 21 bases lying between them. This CDR3 spans 17 amino acids. CDR3: CASSPAFDRPNTDTQYF. CDR3 nucleotides: TGTGCCAGCAGCCCGGCCTTCGACAGACCCAACACAGATACGCAGTATTTT.

This clone was recorded once. The rearrangement uses TRBV10-2 and TRBJ2-7, with TRBD1 matching over 7 bases. Trimming removed 6 bases from V and 2 bases from J; junction bases left unmatched: 4. The CDR3 is made up of 13 amino acids. Germline V gives CDR1 WSHSY, CDR2 SAAADI. CDR3 sequence (DNA): TGCGCCAGCAGAAGACAGGGTACCTACGAGCAGTACTTC. Translation gives CASRRQGTYEQYF.

As regards this clone: At one end the junction does not follow the germline gene, possibly because of a read error. The gene calls are TRBV7-6 and TRBJ1-1; D not resolved. The CDR3 extends over 15 amino acids. Germline V gene lookup returns CDR1 SGHVS and CDR2 FNYEAQ. The CDR3 is CAGSFEPSGETEAFF. DNA for the CDR3: TGTGCCGGCAGCTTTGAGCCCTCCGGTGAGACTGAAGCTTTCTTT. Full variable domain (remainder filled in from reference TRBV7-6 and TRBJ1-1): GAGVSQSPRYKVTKRGQDVALRCDPISGHVSLYWYRQALGQGPEFLTYFNYEAQQDKSGLPNDRFSAERPEGSISTLTIQRTEQRDSAMYRCAGSFEPSGETEAFFGQGTRLTVV.

The V and J genes are TRBV9 and TRBJ1-1; maybe TRBD1 (6 bases). CDR1 and CDR2 from the germline V gene are SGDLS and YYNGEE. CDR3 length equals 15 residues. V was shortened by 4 bases and J by 0 bases, with 13 bases between the two germline ends. CDR3 residues: CASSTGRQMNTEAFF. The CDR3 DNA follows: TGTGCCAGCAGCACAGGGAGACAGATGAACACTGAAGCTTTCTTT.

The gene calls are TRBV7-9 and TRBJ1-2, with D possibly TRBD1 on 5 matching bases. Germline CDR1 is SEHNR and CDR2 is FQNEAQ (reference sequence). Trimming left V 1 base short and J 10 bases short, with 13 bases between. The CDR3 has 13 amino acids. DNA for the CDR3: TGTGCCAGCAGCTTAGATCAGCCAGGGATCTACACCTTC. It encodes CASSLDQPGIYTF.

A remark on this clone: The germline gene is not matched at one end of the junction; a read error may be the cause. The chain carries TRBV11-3 and TRBJ2-1; 7 nucleotides match TRBD2. Germline assignment: CDR1 SGHNT and CDR2 YENEEA. The CDR3 has 14 residues. The CDR3 region is CASSLSGTTNKQFF. The CDR3, as DNA: TGTGCCAGCAGCTTATCCGGGACTACCAATAAGCAGTTCTTC.

The chain couples TRBV7-9 to TRBJ2-1, with 12 bases aligning to TRBD2. Germline trimming cut 5 bases from V and 0 bases from J; bases unmatched to any gene: 8. The CDR3 length is 18 residues. In germline, CDR1 is SEHNR, CDR2 FQNEAQ (reference sequence). This CDR3 is CASSRPLAGGSSYNEQFF. The CDR3 DNA reads as TGTGCCAGCAGCCGTCCCCTAGCGGGGGGGAGCTCCTACAATGAGCAGTTCTTC.

The chain couples TRBV27 to TRBJ1-6; the D gene is possibly TRBD1 (6 bases). With 7 bases removed from V and 6 bases from J, the gap between germline ends came to 10 bases. The CDR3 spans 13 residues. The V gene's germline CDR1 is MNHEY and CDR2 SMNVEV (reference sequence). CDR3: CASKDSFNSPLHF. The CDR3 DNA is TGTGCCAGCAAGGACAGCTTTAATTCACCCCTCCACTTT.

The table lists this clone with a few counts. CDR3 region: CASSPRVAGAGAETQYF. The CDR3 region has the DNA TGTGCCAGCAGTCCGCGGGTAGCGGGGGCCGGCGCGGAGACCCAGTACTTC. The chain uses TRBV27 and TRBJ2-5; 9 nucleotides align to TRBD2. CDR3 length: 17 residues. V shed 5 bases and J 5 bases; nucleotides not matched to a gene: 15. Per the germline V gene, CDR1 is MNHEY and CDR2 is SMNVEV (reference sequence).

This chain connects TRBV18 to TRBJ1-2; 12 nucleotides match TRBD1. The CDR3 is 19 residues long. V dropped 3 bases and J dropped 1; count of bases not matched to a gene: 12. Germline CDR1 reads KGHSH; CDR2 reads LQKENI. CDR3 protein: CASSPLKGTGGMVNYGYTF. For the CDR3, the DNA is TGTGCCAGCTCACCTTTAAAAGGGACAGGGGGCATGGTTAACTATGGCTACACCTTC.

This clone was observed once. DNA for the CDR3: TGTGCCAGCAGTTACTCATCCGGGACAGGGCATTATGGCTACACCTTC. The encoded protein is CASSYSSGTGHYGYTF. V usage is TRBV6-5 and J usage is TRBJ1-2; TRBD1 agrees at 9 bases. V trimming: 0 bases; J trimming: 5 bases; junction bases outside the gene matches: 7. Germline V gives CDR1 MNHEY, CDR2 SVGAGI. The CDR3 contains 16 residues.

This chain joins TRBV14 and TRBJ2-3; D is perhaps TRBD2 (5 bases). The V gene lost 1 base and the J gene lost 0 bases, with 11 bases spanning the gap. The CDR3 sequence is 16 residues long. CDR1 SGHDN and CDR2 FVKESK come from the germline V gene. CDR3 loop: CASSQGVRVSTDTQYF. The CDR3 region has the DNA TGTGCCAGCAGCCAAGGAGTGCGGGTTAGCACAGATACGCAGTATTTT.

The CDR3 sequence: CASSQASGASSYEQYF. CDR3 coding DNA: TGTGCCAGCAGCCAAGCTAGCGGGGCTTCCTCCTACGAGCAGTACTTC. This chain uses TRBV4-2 with TRBJ2-7; TRBD2 aligns across 9 bases. CDR1 and CDR2 (germline): LGHNA, YNFKEQ. With 1 base clipped from V and 0 bases from J, the junction kept 4 bases outside the gene matches. The CDR3 runs 16 residues.

The rearrangement joins TRBV30 to TRBJ2-1; 7 bases are a match to TRBD2. Germline CDR1 reads GTSNPN; CDR2 reads SVGIG (reference sequence). After removal of 0 bases from V and 4 bases from J, the junction contained 6 bases not matched to a gene. The CDR3 length is 15 residues. CDR3 amino acids: CAWSVLAALYNEQFF. The CDR3 nucleotides are TGTGCCTGGAGTGTCCTAGCGGCCCTATACAATGAGCAGTTCTTC.

This chain connects TRBV18 to TRBJ2-7; 11 nucleotides match TRBD1. CDR1 and CDR2 (germline): KGHSH, LQKENI. The CDR3 is 13 residues long. The V gene end was trimmed by 3 bases and the J gene end by 7 bases; junction bases not matched to a gene: 2. The CDR3 sequence is CASSPDRGREQYF. Here the CDR3 DNA reads TGTGCCAGCTCACCGGACAGGGGGCGGGAGCAGTACTTC.